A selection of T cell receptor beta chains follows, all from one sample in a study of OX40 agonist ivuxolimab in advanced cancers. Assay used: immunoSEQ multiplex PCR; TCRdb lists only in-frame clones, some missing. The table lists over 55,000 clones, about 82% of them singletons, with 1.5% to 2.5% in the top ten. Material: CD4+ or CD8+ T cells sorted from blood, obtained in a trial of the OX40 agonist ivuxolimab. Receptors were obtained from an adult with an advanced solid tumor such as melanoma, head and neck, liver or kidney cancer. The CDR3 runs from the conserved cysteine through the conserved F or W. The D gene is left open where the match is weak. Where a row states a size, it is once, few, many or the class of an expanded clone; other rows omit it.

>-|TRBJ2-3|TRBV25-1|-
CASSEFARASTDTQYF
TGTGCCAGCAGTGAGTTCGCCCGGGCTTCCACAGATACGCAGTATTTT
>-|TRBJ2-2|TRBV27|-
CASSFGRANTGELFF
TGTGCCAGCAGTTTTGGACGGGCGAACACCGGGGAGCTGTTTTTT
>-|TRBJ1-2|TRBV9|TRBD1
CASSHQRQGVNYGYTF
TGTGCCAGCAGCCACCAAAGACAGGGGGTTAACTATGGCTACACCTTC
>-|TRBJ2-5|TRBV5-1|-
CASSLADSRGEAQYF
TGCGCCAGCAGCTTGGCGGATTCCAGGGGGGAGGCCCAGTACTTC
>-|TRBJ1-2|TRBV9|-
CASSVVSLNYGYTF
TGTGCCAGCAGCGTAGTTTCTCTTAACTATGGCTACACCTTC
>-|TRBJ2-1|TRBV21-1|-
CASSKALPGESYNEQFF
TGTGCCAGCAGCAAAGCGCTTCCAGGGGAGTCCTACAATGAGCAGTTCTTC
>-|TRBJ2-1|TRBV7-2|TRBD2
CASSSGLAAYNEQFF
TGTGCCAGCAGCTCGGGACTAGCGGCTTACAATGAGCAGTTCTTC
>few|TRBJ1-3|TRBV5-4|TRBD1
CASSPGTGNGNTIYF
TGTGCCAGCAGCCCCGGGACAGGAAATGGAAACACCATATATTTT
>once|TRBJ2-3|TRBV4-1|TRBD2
CASSRMGGSTDTQYF
TGCGCCAGCAGCCGCATGGGCGGGAGTACAGATACGCAGTATTTT
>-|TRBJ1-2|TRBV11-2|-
CASSYRAANYGYTF
TGTGCCAGCAGCTACAGGGCAGCTAACTATGGCTACACCTTC
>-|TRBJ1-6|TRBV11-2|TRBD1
CASSATTGYYNSPLHF
TGTGCCAGCAGCGCAACGACAGGGTACTATAATTCACCCCTCCACTTT
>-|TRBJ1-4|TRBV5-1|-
CASSLWGGDEKLFF
TGCGCCAGCAGCTTATGGGGGGGCGATGAAAAACTGTTTTTT
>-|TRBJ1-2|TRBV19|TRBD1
CASTFGQGYGYTF
TGTGCCAGTACGTTTGGACAGGGGTATGGCTACACCTTC
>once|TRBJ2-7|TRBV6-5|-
CASSQPTLWNEQYF
TGTGCCAGCAGTCAACCGACTCTTTGGAACGAGCAGTACTTC
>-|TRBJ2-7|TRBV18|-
CASSPGSIPYEQYF
TGTGCCAGCTCACCTGGCTCGATCCCCTACGAGCAGTACTTC
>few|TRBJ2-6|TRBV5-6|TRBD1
CASSSGQGDAGANVLTF
TGTGCCAGCAGCTCGGGACAGGGCGACGCTGGGGCCAACGTCCTGACTTTC
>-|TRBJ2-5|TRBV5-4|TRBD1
CASSPGQGVQETQYF
TGTGCCAGCAGCCCCGGACAGGGCGTCCAAGAGACCCAGTACTTC
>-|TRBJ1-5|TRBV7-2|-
CASSAQGNSNQPQHF
TGTGCCAGCAGCGCCCAGGGCAACAGCAATCAGCCCCAGCATTTT
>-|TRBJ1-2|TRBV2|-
CASTTASYGYTF
TGTGCCAGCACGACAGCGAGCTATGGCTACACCTTC
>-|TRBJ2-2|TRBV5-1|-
CASSLAGQGYTGELFF
TGCGCCAGCAGCTTGGCCGGGCAGGGGTACACCGGGGAGCTGTTTTTT
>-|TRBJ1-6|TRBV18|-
CASSEPQGTHNSPLHF
TGTGCCAGCTCAGAACCACAGGGAACTCATAATTCACCCCTCCACTTT
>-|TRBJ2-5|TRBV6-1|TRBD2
CASLKAGEAKTQYF
TGTGCCAGCCTTAAAGCGGGAGAGGCGAAGACCCAGTACTTC
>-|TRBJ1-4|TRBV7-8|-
CASSSPSGANEKLFF
TGTGCCAGCAGCTCCCCCTCGGGAGCTAATGAAAAACTGTTTTTT
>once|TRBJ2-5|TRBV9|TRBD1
CASSPTGGEEETQYF
TGTGCCAGCAGCCCGACAGGGGGCGAAGAAGAGACCCAGTACTTC
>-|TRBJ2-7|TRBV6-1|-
CASREFPGPTYEQYF
TGTGCCAGCAGAGAGTTCCCGGGACCTACCTACGAGCAGTACTTC
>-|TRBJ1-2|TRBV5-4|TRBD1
CASSEGQHNYGYTF
TGTGCCAGCAGCGAGGGACAGCATAACTATGGCTACACCTTC
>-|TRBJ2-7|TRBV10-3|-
CAGAPDPEDEQYF
TGTGCCGGTGCACCGGACCCTGAGGACGAGCAGTACTTC
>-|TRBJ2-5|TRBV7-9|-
CASSLVKEQETQYF
TGTGCCAGCAGCCTTGTTAAGGAACAAGAGACCCAGTACTTC
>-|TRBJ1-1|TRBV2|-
CASRASPGGHTEAFF
TGTGCCAGCAGGGCTAGCCCTGGGGGCCACACTGAAGCTTTCTTT
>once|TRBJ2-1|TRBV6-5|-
CASRPDTGSNEQFF
TGTGCCAGCAGGCCCGACACAGGTAGCAATGAGCAGTTCTTC
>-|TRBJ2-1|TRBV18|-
CASSTVSDEQFF
TGTGCCAGCTCGACGGTCAGCGATGAGCAGTTCTTC
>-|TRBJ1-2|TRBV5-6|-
CASSSGAASNYGYTF
TGTGCCAGCAGCTCGGGGGCAGCCTCTAACTATGGCTACACCTTC
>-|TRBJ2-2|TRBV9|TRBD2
CASKRTSGGLTGELFF
TGTGCCAGCAAGCGGACTAGCGGAGGTCTCACCGGGGAGCTGTTTTTT
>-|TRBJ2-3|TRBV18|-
CASSPRPSGYSTDTQYF
TGTGCCAGCTCACCACGTCCCTCGGGATATAGCACAGATACGCAGTATTTT
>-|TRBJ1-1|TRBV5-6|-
CASSPLGGAKAEAFF
TGTGCCAGCAGTCCTCTGGGGGGGGCGAAGGCTGAAGCTTTCTTT
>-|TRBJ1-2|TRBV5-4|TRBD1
CASSLVAQGARGYTF
TGTGCCAGCAGCTTGGTGGCCCAGGGGGCGCGTGGCTACACCTTC
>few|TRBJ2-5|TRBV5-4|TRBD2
CASSLGGSSGQETQYF
TGTGCCAGCAGCTTGGGGGGGTCTAGCGGCCAAGAGACCCAGTACTTC
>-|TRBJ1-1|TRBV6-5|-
CATRSYTEAFF
TGTGCCACCCGATCGTACACTGAAGCTTTCTTT
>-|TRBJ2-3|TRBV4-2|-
CASSQQGSRLVSTDTQYF
TGTGCCAGCAGCCAACAAGGGAGTAGGCTAGTTAGCACAGATACGCAGTATTTT
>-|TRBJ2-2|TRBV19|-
CASSDSFTGELFF
TGTGCCAGTAGTGACAGCTTCACCGGGGAGCTGTTTTTT
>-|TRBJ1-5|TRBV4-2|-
CASSQAGGGTSQPQHF
TGTGCCAGCAGCCAAGCCGGGGGGGGGACGAGTCAGCCCCAGCATTTT
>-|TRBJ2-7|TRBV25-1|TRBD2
CASSASGSSLFSYEQYF
TGTGCCAGCAGTGCTAGCGGGAGCTCCCTTTTCTCCTACGAGCAGTACTTC
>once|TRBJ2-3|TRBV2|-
CASSEAELVKQYF
TGTGCCAGCAGTGAAGCGGAACTAGTAAAACAGTATTTT
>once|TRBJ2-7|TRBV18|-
CASSPPSRGSNYEQYF
TGTGCCAGCTCACCACCTTCCCGGGGGTCTAACTACGAGCAGTACTTC